The clone carrying this T cell receptor beta chain was detected only a few times. This sample is part of a study of molecular identifiers for immune sequencing clone quantification. Study information: Within a replicate experiment, RNA obtained from either approximately 22,000 or 94,000 naive CD8 cells was divided into five aliquots, and four of those aliquots were then sequenced.

Via MiXCR, TCRdb re-called the PCR reads, giving one row per CDR3 protein. The sample consists of hundreds of thousands of distinct CDR3 sequences, around 25% of them appearing once. J gave up 7 bases and V 0 bases, and 4 bases lay outside the gene matches. This CDR3 has 14 amino acids. The germline gives CDR1 SGDLS, CDR2 YYNGEE. The source is a human donor in good health. Some libraries in this study had Jurkat cell RNA spiked in. This chain connects TRBV9 to TRBJ2-7; TRBD1 matches at 10 bases. Sample: naive CD8+ T cells from blood, with Jurkat cell RNA spiked in. The subset denotes: FACS-sorted CD8+CD4-CCR7+CD45RA+ naive T cells. CDR3 sequence reads: CASSVGQGAGEQYF. DNA of the CDR3: TGTGCCAGCAGCGTAGGACAGGGGGCTGGGGAGCAGTACTTC.